These 20 T cell receptor beta chains came from one sample sequenced in a study of blood T cell repertoires in COVID-19. TCRdb keeps only in-frame clones here, not all; method: immunoSEQ multiplex PCR. Counted here are tens of thousands of clones, 78% occurring once; the ten biggest clones make up 25%. The specimen sequenced was peripheral blood. These receptors came from a human donor in a cohort sampled during active COVID-19.

The chain recombines TRBV7-9 with TRBJ2-2; D might be TRBD1 (6 bases). V was shortened by 3 bases and J by 2 bases, with 10 bases between the two germline ends. Germline V gives CDR1 SEHNR, CDR2 FQNEAQ (reference sequence). The CDR3 contains 15 residues. The CDR3 DNA sequence: TGTGCCAGCAGCTTTGGGGACACCAACACCGGGGAGCTGTTTTTT. This encodes CASSFGDTNTGELFF.

This clone was recorded only once. The rearrangement joins TRBV7-3 to TRBJ2-2, with D perhaps matching TRBD1 (6 bases). This CDR3 is built from 15 residues. Germline V gives CDR1 SGHTA, CDR2 FQGTGA. The V end was cut by 2 bases, the J end by 5 bases, with 12 bases between. CDR3 amino acids: CASSLAQGGTGELFF. CDR3 DNA: TGTGCCAGCAGCTTAGCACAGGGTGGGACCGGGGAGCTGTTTTTT.

This clone has only a few counts. This chain links TRBV4-2 with TRBJ2-3, with D unresolved. Germline V lookup: CDR1 LGHNA, CDR2 YNFKEQ. This CDR3 contains 15 residues. V was cut by 1 base and J by 2 bases, with 10 bases left in between. CDR3 DNA: TGTGCCAGCAGCCAAGGCTTAGTGATCACAGATACGCAGTATTTT. It translates to CASSQGLVITDTQYF.

The chain carries TRBV27 and TRBJ2-2; 8 nucleotides align to TRBD2. Germline CDR1 is MNHEY and CDR2 is SMNVEV (reference sequence). This CDR3 comprises 16 residues. The trim removed 0 bases at V and 6 bases at J, leaving 6 bases unmatched. The chain's CDR3 is CASSLSYKRGPGELFF. The CDR3 nucleotides are TGTGCCAGCAGTTTATCTTACAAGCGGGGGCCCGGGGAGCTGTTTTTT.

This sequence joins TRBV2 and TRBJ2-3; 7 bases are a match to TRBD2. V lost 5 bases, J lost 3 bases, and 8 bases stayed unmatched. Germline V gene lookup returns CDR1 SNHLY and CDR2 FYNNEI. The CDR3 length is 15 residues. Here the CDR3 DNA reads TGTGCCAGCAGTAGTACCAGCGGGGCGACAGATACGCAGTATTTT. Protein product: CASSSTSGATDTQYF.

J is TRBJ2-7 and V is TRBV5-6, with 10 bases fitting TRBD1. Per germline, CDR1 SGHDT and CDR2 YYEEEE. CDR3 length equals 14 residues. The trim removed 4 bases at V and 4 bases at J, leaving 5 bases unmatched. The CDR3 spells CASSPGTGVYEQYF. The CDR3 nucleotides read TGTGCCAGCAGCCCGGGGACAGGGGTGTACGAGCAGTACTTC.

This clone appeared a single time. This chain joins TRBV5-6 and TRBJ2-3; D is ambiguous. The CDR3 extends over 15 amino acids. The V gene's germline CDR1 is SGHDT and CDR2 YYEEEE. The V end lost 3 bases, the J end lost 0 bases, and 11 bases lay between the germline ends. As DNA, the CDR3 is TGTGCCAGCAGCTCCGACATCTCTAGCACAGATACGCAGTATTTT. It translates to CASSSDISSTDTQYF.

This clone was observed a few times. V gene TRBV5-1 combines with J gene TRBJ2-1; the D gene is possibly TRBD1 (5 bases). Germline V lookup: CDR1 SGHRS, CDR2 YFSETQ. The CDR3 is 14 amino acids. The V gene lost 1 base and the J gene lost 7 bases, with 12 bases spanning the gap. The CDR3 nucleotides read TGCGCCAGCAGCTTGCCAGGGATGAGTAATGAGCAGTTCTTC. Its protein product is CASSLPGMSNEQFF.

J is TRBJ1-4 and V is TRBV11-3; 12 bases are a match to TRBD1. The CDR3 contains 17 residues. J lost 8 bases, V lost 3 bases, and 10 bases had no gene match. CDR1 and CDR2 (germline): SGHNT, YENEEA. As DNA, the CDR3 is TGTGCCAGCAGCTTGGCCCCGGGACAGGGGGCTTTCGAAAAACTGTTTTTT. The encoded protein is CASSLAPGQGAFEKLFF.

The chain has TRBV28 and TRBJ2-7, with 13 bases lining up with TRBD2. V lost 5 bases to trimming and J lost 2 bases; unmatched junction nucleotides: 12. The CDR3 has 18 residues. Germline V lookup: CDR1 MDHEN, CDR2 SYDVKM. The CDR3 region is CASSPLILGLAGAYEQYF. CDR3 coding DNA: TGTGCCAGCAGTCCTCTGATTTTAGGACTAGCGGGAGCCTACGAGCAGTACTTC. Full variable domain (rest looked up from reference TRBV28 and TRBJ2-7): DVKVTQSSRYLVKRTGEKVFLECVQDMDHENMFWYRQDPGLGLRLIYFSYDVKMKEKGDIPEGYSVSREKKERFSLILESASTNQTSMYLCASSPLILGLAGAYEQYFGPGTRLTVT.

The chain couples TRBV5-4 to TRBJ1-4; 8 nucleotides match TRBD1. The V gene's germline CDR1 is SGHNT and CDR2 YYREEE (reference sequence). V shed 4 bases, J shed 5 bases, and the junction held 7 bases outside the gene matches. The CDR3 is 15 amino acids. CDR3 residues: CASSLDRGPNEKLFF. The CDR3 nucleotides read TGTGCCAGCAGCCTCGACAGGGGCCCCAATGAAAAACTGTTTTTT.

The V and J genes are TRBV11-2 and TRBJ1-1; D call uncertain. Germline CDR1 and CDR2: SGHAT and FQNNGV. V dropped 7 bases and J dropped 4 bases, with 16 bases sitting between them. The CDR3 is 14 residues long. CDR3 amino acids: CASKLAGLSTEAFF. The CDR3 DNA reads TGTGCCAGCAAGCTGGCGGGTTTGAGCACTGAAGCTTTCTTT.

The chain uses TRBV14 and TRBJ2-7, with D perhaps TRBD2 (7 bases). CDR1 and CDR2 (germline): SGHDN, FVKESK. There are 16 residues in the CDR3. With 3 bases removed from V and 3 bases from J, the gap between germline ends came to 18 bases. This CDR3 is CASSQDSGALFYEQYF. The CDR3 nucleotides are TGTGCCAGCAGCCAGGACAGCGGGGCCCTCTTCTACGAGCAGTACTTC.

A single count supports this clone. The chain has TRBV14 and TRBJ2-5; a weak D match, TRBD2 (6 bases). Trimming took 2 bases from V and 6 from J, leaving 13 bases between them. Germline loops: CDR1 SGHDN, CDR2 FVKESK. The CDR3 loop spans 14 amino acids. In nucleotides, the CDR3 is TGTGCCAGCAGCCAATTTACGCGGGATCAGACCCAGTACTTC. It encodes CASSQFTRDQTQYF.

This clone was counted a few times. The rearrangement links TRBV27 to TRBJ1-5, with D tentatively TRBD1 (6 bases). The V gene lost 8 bases and the J gene lost 4 bases, with 18 bases spanning the gap. The germline gives CDR1 MNHEY, CDR2 SMNVEV (reference sequence). The CDR3 extends over 15 amino acids. The CDR3 loop reads CASAKVGQGNQPQHF. Written as DNA, the CDR3 is TGTGCCAGCGCAAAGGTCGGGCAGGGGAATCAGCCCCAGCATTTT.

The chain is built from TRBV6-5 and TRBJ1-3, with D hard to call. CDR3 size: 15 residues. Trimming pared 5 bases from V and 3 bases from J, leaving 14 bases between. Germline V gives CDR1 MNHEY, CDR2 SVGAGI. Written as DNA, the CDR3 is TGTGCCAGCAGTCCCCGAACTTTCCTTGGAAACACCATATATTTT. Residues: CASSPRTFLGNTIYF.

This chain links TRBV27 with TRBJ2-2, with 7 bases that match TRBD2. This CDR3 comprises 15 residues. The germline gives CDR1 MNHEY, CDR2 SMNVEV (reference sequence). V lost 3 bases and J lost 4; bases outside the gene matches: 5. The CDR3 here is CASSFSSGPTGELFF. The CDR3 DNA follows: TGTGCCAGCAGTTTCTCTAGCGGTCCCACCGGGGAGCTGTTTTTT.

This clone is a singleton in its sample. V usage is TRBV2 and J usage is TRBJ2-3; TRBD2 matches 12 bases. There are 15 residues in the CDR3. The germline CDR1 and CDR2 sequences are SNHLY and FYNNEI. Trimming at V came to 4 bases and at J to 4 bases, leaving 3 bases not matched to a gene. CDR3 sequence: CASSGLAGVSDTQYF. The CDR3, as DNA: TGTGCCAGCAGTGGACTAGCGGGGGTTTCAGATACGCAGTATTTT.

V usage is TRBV19 and J usage is TRBJ2-1, with TRBD1 matching 7 bases. Germline V gene lookup returns CDR1 LNHDA and CDR2 SQIVND (reference sequence). The CDR3 length is 12 residues. V gave up 7 bases and J gave up 12 bases; unmatched junction bases: 9. The CDR3: CASNLQGERQFF. The CDR3 bases are TGTGCCAGTAACCTTCAGGGGGAGAGGCAGTTCTTC.

CDR3 in DNA: TGTGCCAGCAGCTATCCGGGACAGGGAGTCTACGAGCAGTACTTC. It specifies CASSYPGQGVYEQYF. The V gene is TRBV6-6, the J gene TRBJ2-7; 9 nucleotides line up with TRBD1. Per germline, CDR1 MNHNY and CDR2 SVGAGI (reference sequence). V shed 6 bases and J 3 bases; nucleotides not matched to a gene: 9. The CDR3 length is 15 residues.